Listed below are T cell receptor beta chains from one sample, sequenced in a study of CD8 T cells in ankylosing spondylitis. TCRdb itself ran the 5' RACE reads through MiXCR, one entry per CDR3 protein. Among around 130,000 distinct CDR3 sequences, about 6.4% were seen once, and the ten largest hold 9% to 15%. Sequencing was performed on blood, either unsorted or a sorted T cell fraction (not recorded which). Receptors were obtained from a male donor with ankylosing spondylitis or in good health (not recorded which). Each CDR3 is given with its conserved first and last residue. A D gene is named only where the DNA matches it firmly. Size is omitted from some rows. Given values are once, few, many or a class for expanded clones.

size	V	length	J	D	DNA	CDR3
many	TRBV12-3/TRBV12-4	14	TRBJ2-7	NA	TGTGCCAGCCTTCAGTCCGGGGCGGTTGGCGAGCAGTACTTC	CASLQSGAVGEQYF
NA	TRBV20-1	13	TRBJ1-2	NA	TGCAGTGCTAGACGCCCCCGGACGGATGGCTACACCTTC	CSARRPRTDGYTF
many	TRBV19	12	TRBJ2-1	NA	TGTGCCAGTAGCGGGAGCGGCAATGAGCAGTTCTTC	CASSGSGNEQFF
many	TRBV2	14	TRBJ1-2	TRBD1	TGTGCCAGGACATCGGGACAGCTTAACTATGGCTACACCTTC	CARTSGQLNYGYTF
many	TRBV6-1	13	TRBJ2-3	NA	TGTGCCAGCGCCCGGACTACCACAGATACGCAGTATTTT	CASARTTTDTQYF
many	TRBV5-4	15	TRBJ2-7	NA	TGTGCCAGCAGCTCTACAGGGTTCTTGTCCTACGAGCAGTACTTC	CASSSTGFLSYEQYF
many	TRBV12-3/TRBV12-4	14	TRBJ2-3	TRBD1	TGTGCCAGCAGCCCCGACAGGGGCACAGATACGCAGTATTTT	CASSPDRGTDTQYF
NA	TRBV29-1	11	TRBJ1-1	NA	TGCAGCGTTGGAGCCGGGATGAGAGCTTTCTTT	CSVGAGMRAFF
many	TRBV20-1	15	TRBJ1-1	NA	TGCAGTGCCAAAAGGGGGGGGCGCGGTCTCACTGAAGCTTTCTTT	CSAKRGGRGLTEAFF
many	TRBV7-3	15	TRBJ2-1	TRBD2	TGTGCCAGCAGCTCCCTAGCGGGCTCCTACAATGAGCAGTTCTTC	CASSSLAGSYNEQFF
many	TRBV20-1	11	TRBJ2-7	NA	TGCAGCCTCGCCCCCCAGAGAGAGCAGTACTTC	CSLAPQREQYF
many	TRBV7-3	13	TRBJ2-3	NA	TGTGCCAGCAGCCGCGGGGTTGGAGATACGCAGTATTTT	CASSRGVGDTQYF
many	TRBV28	15	TRBJ2-1	TRBD2	TGTGCCAGCAGGATTTCGCGGGAGAAGGGCAATGAGCAGTTCTTC	CASRISREKGNEQFF